This TCR beta chain was identified during a study of blood T cell repertoires in COVID-19. Study overall: The study drew acute and convalescent COVID-19 samples from the United States, Italy and Spain.

This table comes from immunoSEQ multiplex PCR, and its TCRdb copy is limited to in-frame clones, with some not included. The table lists approximately 140,000 clones, about four fifths of them singletons. CDR1 is MNHEY, CDR2 SMNVEV, per germline (reference sequence). The CDR3 spans 17 residues. With 6 bases removed from V and 3 bases from J, the gap between germline ends came to 21 bases. The sequencing sample was made of peripheral blood. This sequence originates from a man older than 75 with acute or convalescent COVID-19. The chain combines TRBV27 with TRBJ2-4, with D possibly matching TRBD2 (7 bases). The CDR3 bases are TGTGCCAGCAGCCTCTTTGGGGGGGGCTTGGTCAAAAACATTCAGTACTTC. It yields the protein CASSLFGGGLVKNIQYF.